The 28 T cell receptor beta chains below all came from one sample that was sequenced in a study of blood T cell repertoires in COVID-19. Only in-frame clones appear in the TCRdb table, and some are missing; sequencing was by immunoSEQ multiplex PCR. The sample consists of 160,000 or so clones, around 89% of them appearing once. The sample comprised PBMCs or T cells enriched from blood (not recorded which). The receptors here all came from a woman between 45 and 60 years old who had recovered from COVID-19.

The chain links TRBV21-1 to TRBJ1-4. TRBV21-1 has pseudogene status. CDR3 length equals 15 residues. CDR3 nucleotide sequence: TGTGCCAGCAGCAAAGTCGGGGGGATAGAGGAAAAACTGTTTTTT. It encodes CASSKVGGIEEKLFF.

The chain couples TRBV28 to TRBJ1-1; 7 bases are shared with TRBD1. CDR1 is MDHEN, CDR2 SYDVKM, per germline. This CDR3 has 12 residues. V shed 11 bases, J shed 8 bases, and the junction held 11 bases outside the gene matches. CDR3 sequence: CACSADRVEAFF. The CDR3 coding sequence is TGTGCCTGCTCGGCCGACAGGGTAGAAGCTTTCTTT.

J is TRBJ1-5 and V is TRBV30, with 9 bases lining up with TRBD1. Losses at the gene ends were 1 base for V and 2 bases for J; bases not matched to a gene: 0. CDR3 length: 14 residues. CDR1 GTSNPN and CDR2 SVGIG come from the germline V gene (reference sequence). CDR3 coding DNA: TGTGCCTGGAGTGGACAGGGGGGCAATCAGCCCCAGCATTTT. Translation gives CAWSGQGGNQPQHF.

The count of this clone is one. This sequence joins TRBV11-2 and TRBJ1-1; 9 bases line up with TRBD1. Unmatched junction bases numbered 1, after V lost 5 bases and J lost 3 bases. The germline V gene has CDR1 SGHAT and CDR2 FQNNGV. There are 13 residues in the CDR3. The CDR3 reads CASSNRGHTEAFF. Written as DNA, the CDR3 is TGTGCCAGCAGCAACAGGGGGCACACTGAAGCTTTCTTT.

The genes are TRBV7-9 and TRBJ2-2; D perhaps matches TRBD2 (5 bases). V lost 7 bases and J lost 2, with 11 bases in between. The CDR3 has 14 amino acids. CDR1 is SEHNR, CDR2 FQNEAQ, per germline (reference sequence). The CDR3 region has the DNA TGTGCCAGCAAAACCGGAGGAAACACCGGGGAGCTGTTTTTT. The encoded protein is CASKTGGNTGELFF.

Comments on this clone: At one end, the junction sequence differs from germline, possibly due to a read error. This chain links TRBV2 with TRBJ1-6; 7 positions agree with TRBD1. This CDR3 has 15 residues. The germline gives CDR1 SNHLY, CDR2 FYNNEI. The CDR3 coding sequence is TGTGCCAGCAGCGAAGACAGGGAAAATAATTCACCCCTCCACTTT. This codes for CASSEDRENNSPLHF.

This chain uses TRBV5-6 with TRBJ1-5; TRBD1 aligns across 8 bases. The CDR3 is 17 residues long. The junction had 13 bases not matched to a gene; V was cut back by 0 bases and J by 8 bases. Germline V CDR1 and CDR2: SGHDT, YYEEEE. The CDR3 sequence: CASSLVGQGFSQEPQHF. The CDR3 bases are TGTGCCAGCAGCTTGGTCGGACAGGGATTTAGTCAGGAGCCCCAGCATTTT.

This clone is a singleton in its sample. The chain joins TRBV7-8 to TRBJ1-5; D uncertain. This CDR3 is 12 amino acids long. Germline assignment: CDR1 SGHVS and CDR2 FQNEAQ. Deletions cut 11 bases from V and 3 bases from J, with 11 bases between. This CDR3 reads CALGVSNQPQHF. The CDR3 DNA reads TGTGCCCTAGGCGTGTCCAATCAGCCCCAGCATTTT.

This clone has a single count. The V call is TRBV30, the J call TRBJ2-7; 9 nucleotides agree with TRBD2. V was clipped by 5 bases and J by 2 bases; unmatched bases: 1. The germline V gene has CDR1 GTSNPN and CDR2 SVGIG (reference sequence). The CDR3 is 12 amino acids. The CDR3 sequence is CAWAGGPYEQYF. CDR3 DNA sequence: TGTGCCTGGGCGGGGGGGCCCTACGAGCAGTACTTC.

The CDR3 protein is CASSVRTGVTEAFF. The CDR3 DNA reads TGTGCCAGCAGCGTTCGGACAGGGGTGACTGAAGCTTTCTTT. The genes are TRBV7-2 and TRBJ1-1, with 9 bases that match TRBD1. CDR3 length equals 14 residues. Germline values: CDR1 SGHTA, CDR2 FQGNSA. The trim removed 5 bases at V and 5 bases at J, leaving 6 bases unmatched.

The V call is TRBV7-2, the J call TRBJ1-5, with D uncertain. The CDR3 spans 12 residues. V was shortened by 3 bases and J by 7 bases, with 7 bases between the two germline ends. The germline gives CDR1 SGHTA, CDR2 FQGNSA. For the CDR3, the DNA is TGTGCCAGCAGCTTTTGGCCCCAGCCCCAGCATTTT. Its translation: CASSFWPQPQHF.

The rearrangement links TRBV19 to TRBJ2-7, with 10 bases that match TRBD1. CDR3 size: 15 residues. V dropped 0 bases and J dropped 5; count of bases not matched to a gene: 4. The germline CDR1 and CDR2 sequences are LNHDA and SQIVND (reference sequence). The CDR3 reads CASSIEGTGVHEQYF. CDR3 DNA: TGTGCCAGTAGTATAGAAGGGACAGGGGTCCACGAGCAGTACTTC.

The rearrangement links TRBV5-1 to TRBJ2-5; tentatively, D is TRBD1 (6 bases). The germline gives CDR1 SGHRS, CDR2 YFSETQ. The CDR3 has 14 residues. V was clipped by 3 bases and J by 3 bases, with 12 bases between them. The CDR3 coding sequence is TGCGCCAGCAGCTCAGGGACACCCGAAGAGACCCAGTACTTC. It encodes CASSSGTPEETQYF.

The chain links TRBV19 to TRBJ1-5; no clear D. CDR3 size: 15 residues. Trimming left V 3 bases short and J 5 bases short, with 14 bases between. Germline V gene lookup returns CDR1 LNHDA and CDR2 SQIVND (reference sequence). In DNA form, the CDR3 reads TGTGCCAGTAGTATTCCCGGGGTACAGCATCAGCCCCAGCATTTT. Translated: CASSIPGVQHQPQHF.

The chain uses TRBV27 and TRBJ1-2, with 8 positions matching TRBD1. The CDR3 has 15 residues. Germline V gives CDR1 MNHEY, CDR2 SMNVEV (reference sequence). The ends lost 5 bases at V and 3 bases at J; junction bases unmatched: 8. The CDR3 is CASSRTGRIHYGYTF. The CDR3 DNA follows: TGTGCCAGCAGTCGGACAGGGCGAATCCACTATGGCTACACCTTC.

The rearrangement links TRBV27 to TRBJ2-5; weak D call: TRBD1 (5 bases). The CDR3 is made up of 13 amino acids. Germline lookup yields CDR1 MNHEY and CDR2 SMNVEV (reference sequence). The V gene lost 6 bases and the J gene lost 4 bases, with 12 bases spanning the gap. This chain's CDR3 is CASSQVGRETQYF. As DNA, the CDR3 is TGTGCCAGCAGCCAAGTGGGGCGAGAGACCCAGTACTTC.

The chain has TRBV11-2 and TRBJ1-1, with a possible D match to TRBD1 (5 bases). Germline loops: CDR1 SGHAT, CDR2 FQNNGV. Trimming removed 7 bases from V and 0 bases from J, with 9 bases in between. This CDR3 contains 13 residues. For the CDR3, the DNA is TGTGCCAGCACGGGACTCATGAACACTGAAGCTTTCTTT. Protein product: CASTGLMNTEAFF.

This chain connects TRBV27 to TRBJ1-3, with 8 bases matching TRBD1. V was pared by 2 bases and J by 1 base, with 1 base of the junction left unmatched. This CDR3 contains 15 residues. Germline loops: CDR1 MNHEY, CDR2 SMNVEV (reference sequence). The CDR3 region is CASSLQGASGNTIYF. The CDR3 DNA is TGTGCCAGCAGTTTACAGGGGGCTTCTGGAAACACCATATATTTT.

The chain recombines TRBV7-6 with TRBJ2-7, with D possibly TRBD1 on 7 matching bases. The CDR3 is made up of 13 amino acids. The germline gives CDR1 SGHVS, CDR2 FNYEAQ. Trimming pared 8 bases from V and 3 bases from J, leaving 14 bases between. CDR3 coding DNA: TGTGCCAGCGCCCGGGGGACAGACTACGAGCAGTACTTC. Residues: CASARGTDYEQYF.

CDR3 loop: CASSLGLAVYNEQFF. As DNA, the CDR3 is TGTGCCAGCAGCTTAGGGCTAGCGGTTTACAATGAGCAGTTCTTC. The chain has TRBV7-9 and TRBJ2-1; 7 bases align to TRBD2. In germline, CDR1 is SEHNR, CDR2 FQNEAQ (reference sequence). This CDR3 has 15 amino acids. The J segment lost 4 bases and the V segment lost 1 base, leaving 4 bases of the junction unmatched.

The V and J genes are TRBV20-1 and TRBJ1-2; TRBD1 might be the D (6 bases). Germline V gene sequence: CDR1 DFQATT, CDR2 SNEGSKA (reference sequence). The ends were cut back, 3 bases at V and 4 bases at J, with 18 bases in the middle. The CDR3 is 15 residues long. The CDR3 sequence: CSASLVMGARYGYTF. CDR3 nucleotides: TGCAGTGCTAGTTTAGTGATGGGGGCCCGCTATGGCTACACCTTC.

This chain joins TRBV9 and TRBJ2-1, with 8 bases fitting TRBD2. The germline gives CDR1 SGDLS, CDR2 YYNGEE. V shed 4 bases and J 7 bases; nucleotides not matched to a gene: 7. The CDR3 is made up of 14 amino acids. CDR3 protein: CASSLRGATNEQFF. CDR3 DNA: TGTGCCAGCAGCCTGCGGGGGGCTACGAATGAGCAGTTCTTC.

The rearrangement joins TRBV15 to TRBJ1-4, with D perhaps TRBD1 (5 bases). Germline lookup yields CDR1 LNHNV and CDR2 YYDKDF (reference sequence). CDR3 size: 17 residues. V shed 1 base and J shed 2 bases, with 14 bases lying between them. For the CDR3, the DNA is TGTGCCACCAGCAGAGGATTGCAGGGAAATACTAATGAAAAACTGTTTTTT. Translated, it gives CATSRGLQGNTNEKLFF.

The rearrangement joins TRBV20-1 to TRBJ2-7; D ambiguous. There are 10 residues in the CDR3. Germline-derived CDR1 and CDR2 are DFQATT and SNEGSKA (reference sequence). Trimming cost V 5 bases and J 4 bases, with 6 bases left between them. CDR3 nucleotide sequence: TGCAGTGCTGTCCAGTACGAGCAGTACTTC. Its translation: CSAVQYEQYF.

The CDR3: CASSLVQGLTGELFF. CDR3 nucleotides: TGTGCCAGCAGCTTAGTTCAGGGACTCACCGGGGAGCTGTTTTTT. This chain connects TRBV7-2 to TRBJ2-2, with D perhaps matching TRBD2 (6 bases). The CDR3 loop spans 15 amino acids. Trimming took 1 base from V and 4 from J, leaving 10 bases between them. Per germline, CDR1 SGHTA and CDR2 FQGNSA.

This sequence joins TRBV7-2 and TRBJ2-7, with 7 bases that match TRBD1. Germline values: CDR1 SGHTA, CDR2 FQGNSA. V trimming: 5 bases; J trimming: 2 bases; junction bases outside the gene matches: 12. The CDR3 has 16 amino acids. This CDR3 reads CASSKRGSTGAYEQYF. CDR3 sequence (DNA): TGTGCCAGCAGCAAACGAGGGTCAACAGGGGCCTACGAGCAGTACTTC. Looking up the rest from reference TRBV7-2 and TRBJ2-7 gives the full variable domain: GAGVSQSPSNKVTEKGKDVELRCDPISGHTALYWYRQSLGQGLEFLIYFQGNSAPDKSGLPSDRFSAERTGGSVSTLTIQRTQQEDSAVYLCASSKRGSTGAYEQYFGPGTRLTVT.

The chain links TRBV6-5 to TRBJ2-7; D may be TRBD1 (5 bases). The germline V gene has CDR1 MNHEY and CDR2 SVGAGI. V dropped 5 bases and J dropped 12 bases, with 14 bases sitting between them. The CDR3 extends over 11 amino acids. The CDR3 nucleotides are TGTGCCAGCAGTAAGTCCCAGGGATGGTACTTC. Amino acids: CASSKSQGWYF.

The chain employs TRBV6-5 and TRBJ2-3; 11 nucleotides line up with TRBD2. J gave up 3 bases and V 7 bases, and 3 bases lay outside the gene matches. This CDR3 comprises 14 residues. The V gene's germline CDR1 is MNHEY and CDR2 SVGAGI. CDR3 sequence (DNA): TGTGCCAGCACGGCTAGCGGGGGGACAGATACGCAGTATTTT. Translating gives CASTASGGTDTQYF.